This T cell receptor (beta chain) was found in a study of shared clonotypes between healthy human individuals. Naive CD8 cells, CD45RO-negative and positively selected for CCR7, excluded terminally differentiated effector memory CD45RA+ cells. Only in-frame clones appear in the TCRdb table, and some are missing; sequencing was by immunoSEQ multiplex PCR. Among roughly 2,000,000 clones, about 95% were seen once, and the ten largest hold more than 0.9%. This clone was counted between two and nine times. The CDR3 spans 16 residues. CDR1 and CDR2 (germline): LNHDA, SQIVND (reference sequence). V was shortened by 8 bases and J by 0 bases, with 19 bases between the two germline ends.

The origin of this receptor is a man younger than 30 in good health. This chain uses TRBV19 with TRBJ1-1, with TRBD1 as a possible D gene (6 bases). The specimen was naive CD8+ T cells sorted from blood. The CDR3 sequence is CASHPGHLTMNTEAFF. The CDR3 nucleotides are TGTGCCAGTCATCCGGGACATCTGACCATGAACACTGAAGCTTTCTTT.